These 3 T cell receptor beta chains share one sample of origin, sequenced in a study of beta chain features in type 1 diabetes. General study findings and limits: Patients with Type 1 diabetes showed moderately but significantly shorter TCRB CDR3s in all four CD4+ subsets.

Expressed TCRB transcripts were sequenced because the entire RNA isolate underwent reverse transcription. Assay used: immunoSEQ multiplex PCR; TCRdb lists only in-frame clones, some missing. Seen here are roughly 290,000 clones, 15% observed once, and the top ten hold roughly 0.015%. Antigens of these TCRs are unknown. The sequenced material came from naive CD4+ T cells from blood. These receptors all stem from a man younger than 30 with type 1 diabetes.

This clone was seen a few times. The V and J genes are TRBV5-1 and TRBJ2-3; 9 bases are shared with TRBD1. The CDR3 contains 17 residues. Per the germline V gene, CDR1 is SGHRS and CDR2 is YFSETQ. V was pared by 3 bases and J by 3 bases, with 11 bases of the junction left unmatched. The CDR3 spells CASSSGPGQGNTDTQYF. In DNA form, the CDR3 reads TGCGCCAGCAGCTCGGGCCCCGGACAGGGGAATACAGATACGCAGTATTTT.

This clone has more than one count but fewer than ten. The genes are TRBV4-1 and TRBJ2-3; TRBD2 might be the D (6 bases). The CDR3 runs to 15 residues. V lost 7 bases to trimming and J lost 1 base, with 15 bases between them. Germline V gene lookup returns CDR1 MGHRA and CDR2 YSYEKL. The CDR3 DNA is TGCGCCAGCACCTCCGGTCCTAGCGGCACAGATACGCAGTATTTT. Its protein product is CASTSGPSGTDTQYF.

The chain employs TRBV5-1 and TRBJ1-2; D gene ambiguous. V dropped 4 bases and J dropped 7 bases, with 14 bases sitting between them. The CDR3 sequence is 13 residues long. Germline CDR1 is SGHRS and CDR2 is YFSETQ. The CDR3 reads CASSPEGLSGYTF. The DNA of the CDR3 is TGCGCCAGCAGCCCAGAGGGTTTGTCTGGCTACACCTTC. The full variable domain, completed using reference TRBV5-1 and TRBJ1-2, is KAGVTQTPRYLIKTRGQQVTLSCSPISGHRSVSWYQQTPGQGLQFLFEYFSETQRNKGNFPGRFSGRQFSNSRSEMNVSTLELGDSALYLCASSPEGLSGYTFGSGTRLTVV.